One and the same sample provided the 9 T cell receptor beta chains below, sequenced in a study of blood T cells in healthy people across ages (dated by TCRdb to the mid-2010s). Library construction relied on 5' RACE. TCRdb records Illumina HiSeq 2500 as the sequencer. The second PCR ran for about 6 to 11 cycles and used a J-beta primer mix along with a sample-barcoded 5' primer. In TCRdb, the public reads were trimmed at Q25 with fastp and aligned with MiXCR, with productive beta chains retained. Rows with a matching CDR3 protein are joined into one entry that keeps the most common DNA and genes. This sample holds around 650,000 distinct CDR3 sequences; about 32% were observed only once. Of the sample, over 15% is held by the ten largest clones. The sample taken for sequencing was blood. These receptors were obtained from a woman over 75 in good health. Donor details come from another sample of the same person, matched by shared clones.

J is TRBJ1-6 and V is TRBV4-1; D not resolved. This CDR3 spans 15 amino acids. Germline values: CDR1 MGHRA, CDR2 YSYEKL. Trimming pared 0 bases from V and 7 bases from J, leaving 10 bases between. The CDR3 protein is CASSQERLENSPLHF. In DNA form, the CDR3 reads TGCGCCAGCAGCCAAGAGCGGTTGGAAAATTCACCCCTCCACTTT.

The rearrangement uses TRBV9 and TRBJ2-2; no reliable D call. The CDR3 consists of 16 residues. Germline CDR1 SGDLS, CDR2 YYNGEE. V lost 0 bases, J lost 0 bases, and 9 bases lay in between. The CDR3 region is CASSVEVSPNTGELFF. The CDR3 DNA sequence: TGTGCCAGCAGCGTAGAGGTCTCACCGAACACCGGGGAGCTGTTTTTT.

This clonotype has ten or more counts. The rearrangement links TRBV6-1 to TRBJ1-2; possibly TRBD1 for D (6 bases). Trimming took 9 bases from V and 7 from J, leaving 24 bases between them. Germline V gene data show CDR1 as MNHNS and CDR2 as SASEGT. The CDR3 has 15 amino acids. The CDR3 coding sequence is TGTGCCAGTACGGGAGGTGGGGGCGGCCGGACTGGCTACACCTTC. Protein sequence: CASTGGGGGRTGYTF.

This clonotype was seen at least ten times. The V and J genes are TRBV7-9 and TRBJ2-2; no clear D gene. CDR1 is SEHNR and CDR2 is FQNEAQ in the germline V gene (reference sequence). This CDR3 is 11 amino acids long. With 6 bases removed from V and 4 bases from J, the gap between germline ends came to 3 bases. CDR3 region: CASSLTGELFF. As DNA, the CDR3 is TGTGCCAGCAGTCTCACCGGGGAGCTGTTTTTT.

Only a few counts were recorded for this clonotype. The rearrangement uses TRBV7-8 and TRBJ2-7; tentatively, D is TRBD2 (6 bases). CDR1 is SGHVS, CDR2 FQNEAQ, per germline. The length of the CDR3 is 16 residues. V was pared by 5 bases and J by 2 bases, with 19 bases between. The CDR3 reads CASSPLLTGEAYEQYF. The DNA of the CDR3 is TGTGCCAGCAGCCCTCTCTTGACCGGGGAGGCCTACGAGCAGTACTTC.

The table lists this clonotype with many counts. V gene TRBV20-1 combines with J gene TRBJ1-1; D call uncertain. The CDR3 spans 12 residues. With 4 bases removed from V and 1 base from J, the gap between germline ends came to 7 bases. Germline V CDR1 and CDR2: DFQATT, SNEGSKA (reference sequence). CDR3 coding DNA: TGCAGTGCTATGCAGGAGAACACTGAAGCTTTCTTT. This codes for CSAMQENTEAFF.

The chain couples TRBV7-3 to TRBJ2-2, with D uncertain. V shed 1 base and J shed 0 bases, with 9 bases lying between them. The CDR3 has 16 residues. Germline V gene lookup returns CDR1 SGHTA and CDR2 FQGTGA. DNA for the CDR3: TGTGCCAGCAGCTTAAGCCCCCACCCGAACACCGGGGAGCTGTTTTTT. Translated: CASSLSPHPNTGELFF.

This clonotype was seen many times. This chain connects TRBV7-2 to TRBJ2-3; a weak D match, TRBD1 (5 bases). V lost 3 bases and J lost 4, with 14 bases in between. This CDR3 is 15 amino acids long. In germline, CDR1 is SGHTA, CDR2 FQGNSA. CDR3 sequence: CASSLIGQGPDTQYF. In nucleotides, the CDR3 is TGTGCCAGCAGCTTGATAGGGCAGGGCCCAGATACGCAGTATTTT.

This clonotype was found many times. This chain joins TRBV30 and TRBJ1-2, with 7 nucleotides matching TRBD1. This CDR3 is 11 amino acids long. V was pared by 5 bases and J by 6 bases, with 3 bases of the junction left unmatched. Germline CDR1 reads GTSNPN; CDR2 reads SVGIG (reference sequence). CDR3 region: CAWGQVNGYTF. As DNA, the CDR3 is TGTGCCTGGGGACAGGTTAATGGCTACACCTTC.